This T cell receptor beta chain was recovered during a study of OX40 agonist ivuxolimab in advanced cancers. Study outcomes and limitations: A proportion of nonresponders additionally exhibited low normalized T-cell clonal expansion.

The CDR3 covers 11 residues. Germline V CDR1 and CDR2: SNHLY, FYNNEI. With 7 bases removed from V and 8 bases from J, the gap between germline ends came to 11 bases. Profiled with immunoSEQ multiplex PCR; TCRdb holds only in-frame clones, not every one. Here the sample spans about 57,000 clones, 83% being singletons. As regards this clone: What it recognizes is unknown.

The TCR comes from an adult with an advanced solid tumor such as melanoma, head and neck, liver or kidney cancer. The chain joins TRBV2 to TRBJ1-2; D gene ambiguous. The sample in question was CD4+ or CD8+ T cells sorted from blood, obtained in a trial of the OX40 agonist ivuxolimab. CDR3 in DNA: TGTGCCAGCAAGGAGGGTAGAGGCTACACCTTC. It codes for CASKEGRGYTF.